This TCR beta chain was obtained from a study of regulatory T cells in long-lasting Graves disease. Study as a whole: Positive TSH receptor antibodies alongside over 5 years of antithyroid drugs were what marked Graves' disease as persistent.

Arm-PCR of CDR3 regions and iRepertoire HTBI primers were the basis on which TCR beta libraries were built. TCRdb re-derived calls from the multiplex PCR reads in MiXCR, one entry per CDR3 protein. The repertoire holds around 450,000 distinct CDR3 sequences, with 20% to 25% as singletons. Indicated time point: persistent/refractory GD, antithyroid drugs over 5 years with positive TRAb. Scientists built the TCR library using RNA that was extracted from PBMCs. The CDR3 contains 13 residues. V was pared by 6 bases and J by 2 bases, with 6 bases of the junction left unmatched. Germline loops: CDR1 SQVTM, CDR2 ANQGSEA. Only one count was recorded for this clonotype.

This chain connects TRBV29-1 to TRBJ2-7; 8 nucleotides line up with TRBD2. The TCR was taken from a female donor with Graves disease. This material consisted of peripheral blood mononuclear cells (PBMCs), taken when the disease was refractory, from a patient treated with antithyroid drugs. CDR3: CSVGTRHTYEQYF. In DNA, the CDR3 is TGCAGCGTAGGGACTAGGCATACCTACGAGCAGTACTTC.